This T cell receptor (beta chain) was recorded in a study of blood T cell repertoires in COVID-19. Across the study: Material from acute and convalescent COVID-19 was sourced from the United States, Italy and Spain. Sources were T cells, B-cell-depleted T cells, or PBMCs; the material itself was cDNA or gDNA.

Authors' data handling: Nucleated cell counts were estimated from reference gene primer amplification. TCRdb keeps only in-frame clones here, not all; method: immunoSEQ multiplex PCR. The D gene and trimming were derived from the DNA, and the V and J assignments and clone size from that table. Of 90,000 to 150,000 clones listed, 75% to 90% were seen once; the top ten hold about 27%. The TCR sequence derives from a man between 65 and 80 years old with active or convalescent COVID-19. Sequencing was carried out using peripheral blood.

Here the CDR3 reads CASSLDGREGDLAGGYTF. The CDR3 region has the DNA TGTGCCAGCAGTTTAGATGGCAGGGAAGGGGACTTGGCGGGTGGCTACACCTTC. The chain is built from TRBV27 and TRBJ1-2, with D tentatively TRBD1 (5 bases). Between the trimmed V and J ends, which lost 2 bases and 7 bases, there was a span of 26 bases. The CDR3 contains 18 residues. CDR1 and CDR2 from the germline V gene are MNHEY and SMNVEV (reference sequence).